These 27 T cell receptor beta chains came from one sample sequenced in a study of CD8+CD57+ T cells in acquired aplastic anemia. Investigators profiled TCR beta VDJ and CDR3 from genomic DNA template. TCRdb called the reads again in MiXCR, with one record for every CDR3 protein. The repertoire includes some 120,000 distinct CDR3 sequences, over 45% of them detected once, and 2.5% to 3% sits in the top ten. The sequencing sample was made of sorted CD4+, CD8+, or CD8+CD57+ T cells (not recorded which) from PBMCs. The receptors here all came from a human donor in good health, serving as a control.

The chain has TRBV29-1 and TRBJ1-6, with 8 bases fitting TRBD1. CDR3 length equals 15 residues. Trimming took 1 base from V and 6 from J; bases not matched to a gene: 5. Germline V gene lookup returns CDR1 SQVTM and CDR2 ANQGSEA. The CDR3 protein is CSVEVGQGGNSPLHF. The DNA of the CDR3 is TGCAGCGTTGAAGTAGGACAGGGCGGTAATTCACCCCTCCACTTT.

As regards this clonotype: A much larger clone lies a single base off, so this may be a read error. V is TRBV6-9 and J is TRBJ1-3; 8 bases align to TRBD1. The V gene end was trimmed by 7 bases and the J gene end by 0 bases; junction bases not matched to a gene: 8. From germline, CDR1 is MNHGY and CDR2 SVAAGI. The CDR3 totals 16 residues. The CDR3: CASNSGQGSSGNTIYF. CDR3 DNA: TGTGCCAGCAATTCCGGACAGGGCAGCTCTGGAAACACCATATATTTT.

This clonotype has at least ten counts. The V and J genes are TRBV19 and TRBJ2-7; tentatively, D is TRBD1 (6 bases). This CDR3 has 14 residues. V lost 4 bases to trimming and J lost 0 bases, with 10 bases between them. From germline, CDR1 is LNHDA and CDR2 SQIVND (reference sequence). Here the CDR3 DNA reads TGTGCCAGTAGTAGAGGGGGATCCTCCTACGAGCAGTACTTC. Amino acids: CASSRGGSSYEQYF.

J is TRBJ1-2 and V is TRBV10-3; 8 nucleotides align to TRBD1. V trimming: 10 bases; J trimming: 6 bases; junction bases outside the gene matches: 13. The CDR3 runs to 14 residues. CDR1 and CDR2 (germline): ENHRY, SYGVKD. The DNA of the CDR3 is TGTGCCACAAGCGGGACAGGAACCCCTCATGGCTACACCTTC. This codes for CATSGTGTPHGYTF.

As concerns this clonotype: One end of the junction varies from germline; a read error may be responsible. The chain combines TRBV11-1 with TRBJ1-1; D is undetermined. This CDR3 spans 16 amino acids. Germline V lookup: CDR1 SGHAT, CDR2 FQDESV (reference sequence). CDR3 nucleotides: TGTGCCCGCAGAGCGGGTGGTTACATTTCGAGCACTGAAGCTTTCTTT. Encoded protein: CARRAGGYISSTEAFF.

This rearrangement joins TRBV12-3 or TRBV12-4 to TRBJ2-7; no reliable D call. The V and J ends lost 2 bases and 10 bases respectively, with 6 bases between them. CDR3 length: 10 residues. CDR3 in DNA: TGTGCCAGCAGTTTATCCGAACAGTACTTC. It yields the protein CASSLSEQYF.

This clonotype came up many times. The junction differs from germline at one of its ends, possibly a read error. The chain couples TRBV27 to TRBJ1-5; D remains ambiguous. This CDR3 has 12 amino acids. Germline V gene sequence: CDR1 MNHEY, CDR2 SMNVEV (reference sequence). CDR3 amino acids: CAGSPTDQPQHF. CDR3 DNA sequence: TGTGCCGGCAGTCCTACAGATCAGCCCCAGCATTTT.

This clonotype showed up many times. This sequence joins TRBV19 and TRBJ1-1; D remains unclear. Trimming removed 0 bases at V and 2 bases at J, with 7 bases between. The CDR3 has 14 amino acids. Germline lookup yields CDR1 LNHDA and CDR2 SQIVND (reference sequence). The CDR3 DNA is TGTGCCAGTAGTATAGACCGACAAAACACTGAAGCTTTCTTT. This gives the protein CASSIDRQNTEAFF. The full variable domain, completed using reference TRBV19 and TRBJ1-1, is DGGITQSPKYLFRKEGQNVTLSCEQNLNHDAMYWYRQDPGQGLRLIYYSQIVNDFQKGDIAEGYSVSREKKESFPLTVTSAQKNPTAFYLCASSIDRQNTEAFFGQGTRLTVV.

This clonotype occurred once. The genes are TRBV6-1 and TRBJ2-7; possibly TRBD2 for D (5 bases). Trimming stripped 2 bases from V and 6 bases from J, with 8 bases between. Germline V gene lookup returns CDR1 MNHNS and CDR2 SASEGT. This CDR3 region has 12 residues. The chain's CDR3 is CASSEFAGEQYF. CDR3 sequence (DNA): TGTGCCAGCAGTGAATTTGCGGGCGAGCAGTACTTC.

This sequence joins TRBV20-1 and TRBJ2-3; D may match TRBD1 or TRBD2 (5 bases each). Germline V gives CDR1 DFQATT, CDR2 SNEGSKA (reference sequence). The CDR3 is 12 amino acids. V lost 1 base, J lost 5 bases, and 7 bases lay in between. The CDR3 sequence: CSARAGQDTQYF. The CDR3 bases are TGCAGTGCTAGAGCGGGGCAAGATACGCAGTATTTT.

The gene calls are TRBV20-1 and TRBJ1-1; no clear D gene. Trimming removed 6 bases at V and 0 bases at J, with 2 bases between. The CDR3 consists of 10 residues. Germline V CDR1 and CDR2: DFQATT, SNEGSKA (reference sequence). The CDR3 here is CSAVNTEAFF. CDR3 nucleotide sequence: TGCAGTGCAGTGAACACTGAAGCTTTCTTT.

This chain uses TRBV10-1 with TRBJ2-7, with 11 nucleotides matching TRBD1. CDR1 and CDR2 (germline): WNHNN, SYGVQD (reference sequence). The CDR3 contains 19 residues. V gave up 0 bases and J gave up 0 bases; unmatched junction bases: 10. The CDR3 sequence: CASSESTGTGGPSSYEQYF. CDR3 DNA sequence: TGCGCCAGCAGTGAGTCGACCGGGACAGGGGGACCCAGCTCCTACGAGCAGTACTTC.

This clonotype showed up many times. The chain is built from TRBV20-1 and TRBJ2-2; TRBD2 aligns across 7 bases. The germline CDR1 and CDR2 sequences are DFQATT and SNEGSKA (reference sequence). The CDR3 has 13 amino acids. With V trimmed by 7 bases and J by 1 base, 3 bases remained unmatched. The CDR3 DNA reads as TGCAGTGGATTAGCGGGGAACACCGGGGAGCTGTTTTTT. This sequence encodes CSGLAGNTGELFF.

This clonotype showed up many times. The rearrangement uses TRBV14 and TRBJ2-7; 11 bases align to TRBD2. J was trimmed by 1 base and V by 3 bases; bases with no gene match: 5. Germline CDR1 SGHDN, CDR2 FVKESK. CDR3 length: 16 amino acids. CDR3 sequence (DNA): TGTGCCAGCAGCCACCTAGCGGGGGGACGATCCTACGAGCAGTACTTC. It yields the protein CASSHLAGGRSYEQYF.

This clonotype was counted many times. The V and J genes are TRBV11-2 and TRBJ1-4; D remains unclear. CDR1 SGHAT and CDR2 FQNNGV come from the germline V gene. CDR3 length equals 15 residues. The V end was cut by 5 bases, the J end by 5 bases, with 15 bases between. CDR3 sequence reads: CASSPTGGENEKLFF. CDR3 DNA sequence: TGTGCCAGCAGCCCGACCGGCGGGGAGAATGAAAAACTGTTTTTT.

In this sample, this clonotype turned up a few times. The V gene is TRBV3-1, the J gene TRBJ2-1; 8 bases are shared with TRBD2. J lost 12 bases, V lost 8 bases, and 24 bases had no gene match. CDR1 and CDR2 (germline): LGHDT, YNNKEL (reference sequence). The CDR3 sequence is 17 residues long. This CDR3 reads CASGKRGGDKKGGTQFF. For the CDR3, the DNA is TGTGCCAGCGGGAAACGGGGGGGCGATAAGAAAGGTGGTACGCAGTTCTTC.

The chain is built from TRBV20-1 and TRBJ2-7, with 9 bases fitting TRBD1. The junction had 4 bases not matched to a gene; V was cut back by 6 bases and J by 1 base. In germline, CDR1 is DFQATT, CDR2 SNEGSKA (reference sequence). The CDR3 runs to 13 residues. CDR3 amino acids: CSATGTGSYEQYF. The CDR3 bases are TGCAGTGCCACCGGGACAGGGTCCTACGAGCAGTACTTC.

This sequence joins TRBV7-9 and TRBJ2-3, with a possible D match to TRBD2 (6 bases). This CDR3 region has 13 residues. V was shortened by 5 bases and J by 1 base, with 7 bases between the two germline ends. Germline lookup yields CDR1 SEHNR and CDR2 FQNEAQ (reference sequence). The CDR3 nucleotides are TGTGCCAGCAGCGGGACTCGCACAGATACGCAGTATTTT. Protein product: CASSGTRTDTQYF.

Many counts were recorded for this clonotype. The chain links TRBV9 to TRBJ2-1; D is undetermined. The germline V and J ends were trimmed by 4 bases and 5 bases, with 13 bases remaining between them. The CDR3 contains 14 residues. Germline V gives CDR1 SGDLS, CDR2 YYNGEE. CDR3 in amino acids: CASSQQGSHNEQFF. DNA of the CDR3: TGTGCCAGCAGCCAACAAGGATCCCACAATGAGCAGTTCTTC.

A few counts support this clonotype. J is TRBJ2-1 and V is TRBV20-1; 7 bases are a match to TRBD2. Germline V lookup: CDR1 DFQATT, CDR2 SNEGSKA (reference sequence). The V and J ends lost 7 bases and 10 bases, in that order; junction bases with no gene match: 10. This CDR3 is 12 amino acids long. CDR3 loop: CSVREPSGEQFF. CDR3 nucleotide sequence: TGCAGTGTACGAGAGCCTAGCGGCGAGCAGTTCTTC.

This chain uses TRBV7-9 with TRBJ1-1; 7 bases are shared with TRBD1. The junction had 8 bases not matched to a gene; V was cut back by 5 bases and J by 5 bases. CDR1 is SEHNR and CDR2 is FQNEAQ in the germline V gene (reference sequence). The CDR3 covers 14 residues. CDR3 in DNA: TGTGCCAGCAGCGTGACAGGGATTGGGACTGAAGCTTTCTTT. This translates into CASSVTGIGTEAFF.

The V call is TRBV7-8, the J call TRBJ2-3; 8 nucleotides agree with TRBD1. The CDR3 is 15 residues long. V lost 2 bases and J lost 3; bases outside the gene matches: 4. Germline CDR1 SGHVS, CDR2 FQNEAQ. For the CDR3, the DNA is TGTGCCAGCAGCTTAAAGGACAGGGAAACAGATACGCAGTATTTT. Translating it yields CASSLKDRETDTQYF. Looking up the rest from reference TRBV7-8 and TRBJ2-3 gives the full variable domain: GAGVSQSPRYKVAKRGQDVALRCDPISGHVSLFWYQQALGQGPEFLTYFQNEAQLDKSGLPSDRFFAERPEGSVSTLKIQRTQQEDSAVYLCASSLKDRETDTQYFGPGTRLTVL.

The genes are TRBV10-3 and TRBJ2-1; 11 bases fit TRBD2. Germline assignment: CDR1 ENHRY and CDR2 SYGVKD. The length of the CDR3 is 15 residues. The V and J ends lost 10 bases and 2 bases, in that order; junction bases with no gene match: 7. DNA for the CDR3: TGTGCCAGCAGCAGGGGACTAGCGGCCTACAATGAGCAGTTCTTC. Residues: CASSRGLAAYNEQFF.

The rearrangement joins TRBV10-3 to TRBJ1-2; possible D gene TRBD1, 6 bases. This CDR3 has 12 amino acids. The germline CDR1 and CDR2 sequences are ENHRY and SYGVKD. Trimming took 7 bases from V and 4 from J, leaving 10 bases between them. CDR3 nucleotides: TGTGCCATCATGACAGGACTCTATGGCTACACCTTC. It is translated as CAIMTGLYGYTF.

This clonotype was found many times. V and J are TRBV4-3 and TRBJ1-4, with TRBD1 as a possible D gene (6 bases). CDR3 length equals 16 residues. V was shortened by 4 bases and J by 0 bases, with 12 bases between the two germline ends. The germline V gene encodes CDR1 LGHNA and CDR2 YSLEER. CDR3 nucleotides: TGCGCCAGCAGCCGTCAGACAGGTGCAACTAATGAAAAACTGTTTTTT. It yields the protein CASSRQTGATNEKLFF.

The CDR3 DNA sequence: TGTGCCACCAGCGCAACGGGGGGCTACACCTTC. This sequence encodes CATSATGGYTF. The chain employs TRBV15 and TRBJ1-2, with D uncertain. V lost 5 bases and J lost 8, with 9 bases in between. Per the germline V gene, CDR1 is LNHNV and CDR2 is YYDKDF (reference sequence). This CDR3 comprises 11 residues.

This clonotype was observed many times. This chain connects TRBV20-1 to TRBJ1-5; 8 bases map to TRBD1. This CDR3 spans 13 amino acids. Germline CDR1 reads DFQATT; CDR2 reads SNEGSKA (reference sequence). V was pared by 6 bases and J by 1 base, with 2 bases of the junction left unmatched. The CDR3 spells CSARGRSNQPQHF. The CDR3 coding sequence is TGCAGTGCCAGGGGGCGAAGCAATCAGCCCCAGCATTTT.